Here is one TCR beta chain with its context. Its antigen is unknown. No qualities accompany the bases; no much larger clone lies one base away. These data are taken from a study of cytotoxic CD8 clonotypes in ibrutinib-treated CLL (dated by TCRdb to the early 2020s). In terms of the full investigation: The cohort was composed of some twelve relapsed/refractory and about 15 treatment-naive patients; IGHV unmutated status was identified in approximately 18 patients. Responses were partial in some 24 patients and complete in 2; after median about 70 months follow-up, some 14 stayed in remission and about twelve progressed. The response samples were drawn at a median of roughly twelve months into treatment, with a range of about 6 to 36 months. On average, each sample yielded roughly 260,000 productive templates and around 98,000 productive rearrangements. Longitudinal samples were obtainable from 26 of the 86 participants in the trial. Cryopreserved peripheral blood mononuclear cells were collected before treatment, at response, and at either disease progression or sustained remission. Every sample from remission and from progressive disease was obtained while the patients were still on ibrutinib. The full study reports these points: Sampling times were not matched between patients in sustained remission and patients whose disease was progressing, and lymph node repertoires were not examined. Baseline clonality exceeded that of age-matched healthy donors and correlated strongly with circulating CD8+ T-cell counts. Public clonotypes were rare and either shrank or stayed stable during treatment, and the rise in clonality at ibrutinib response reflected expansion of private clonotypes. Clonality increased at ibrutinib response, stayed stable in sustained remission, and fell back toward baseline at progression.

On a MiSeq, deep resolution sequencing aimed for a depth between 1 in 1 million and 1 in 200,000 T cells, with each clonotype covered about 9.9x on average. The immunoSEQ hsTCRB Kit was used to generate TCR beta libraries. The original methods were these. Data were analyzed with ImmunoSEQ Data Assistant and ImmunoSEQ Analyzer, with V, D and J genes assigned per IMGT definitions. Clonality, which ranges from 0 to 1, was calculated as one minus the normalized Shannon entropy of productive rearrangement frequencies. Only overrepresented clonotypes making up at least 0.05% of the repertoire of each patient were included in the public clonotype analysis. Repertoires from about a dozen age-matched healthy donors in immuneACCESS were used as clonality controls. Imported from immuneACCESS, the table was reduced by TCRdb to in-frame sequences with V and J called. These copies leave out some clones; in studies compared against another copy, an unresolved V gene accounts for under half, and the cause of the remainder is not known. V, J and clone size are taken as reported in that table, and D and trimming were inferred from the DNA itself. For this sample the table gives about 140,000 clones, of which over 75% were detected only once. Of the sample, around 7.6% falls within the top ten clones.

V is reduced by 2 bases and J by 5 bases, leaving a spacing of 6 bases between them. The CDR3 runs 12 residues from the cysteine to the phenylalanine. Only the CDR3 part of the read is kept: 36 bases, read in frame from the first base. The CDR1 and CDR2 encoded by the germline V gene are SGHNT and YENEEA. For TCR beta library preparation, approximately 2 micrograms of genomic DNA was extracted from cryopreserved PBMCs. Longitudinal blood samples from CLL patients on ibrutinib monotherapy were analyzed using high-throughput TCR beta sequencing. The patients were enrolled in a single-center, open-label phase 2 trial of ibrutinib monotherapy.

The clonotype originates from a human donor with chronic lymphocytic leukemia. This chain joins TRBV11-3 to TRBJ2-5, with a tentative D call of TRBD1 or TRBD2, each matching 5 bases. The sequences come from PBMCs, collected after 36 months of ibrutinib treatment. The DNA reads TGTGCCAGCAGCTTACGGGGCGAGACCCAGTACTTC. It encodes CASSLRGETQYF.